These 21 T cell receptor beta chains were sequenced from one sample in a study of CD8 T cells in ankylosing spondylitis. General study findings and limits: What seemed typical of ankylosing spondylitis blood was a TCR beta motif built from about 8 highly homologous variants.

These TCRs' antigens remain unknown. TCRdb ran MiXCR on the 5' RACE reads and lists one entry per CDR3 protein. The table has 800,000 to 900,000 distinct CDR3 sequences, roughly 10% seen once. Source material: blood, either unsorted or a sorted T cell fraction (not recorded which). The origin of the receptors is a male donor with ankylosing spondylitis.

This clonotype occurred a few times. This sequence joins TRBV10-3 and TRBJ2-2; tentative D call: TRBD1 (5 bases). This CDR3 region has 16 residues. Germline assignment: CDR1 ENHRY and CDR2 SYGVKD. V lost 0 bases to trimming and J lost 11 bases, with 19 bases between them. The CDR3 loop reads CAISESRVASTSELFF. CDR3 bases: TGTGCCATCAGTGAGTCCAGGGTCGCGAGCACCAGCGAGCTGTTTTTT.

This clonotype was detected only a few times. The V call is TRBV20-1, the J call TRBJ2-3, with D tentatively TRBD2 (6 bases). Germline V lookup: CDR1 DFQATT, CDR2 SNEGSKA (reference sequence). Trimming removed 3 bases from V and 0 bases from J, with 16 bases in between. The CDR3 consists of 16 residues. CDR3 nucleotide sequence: TGCAGTGCTAGTGTGGCCGGAGGGCCTAGCACAGATACGCAGTATTTT. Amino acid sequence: CSASVAGGPSTDTQYF.

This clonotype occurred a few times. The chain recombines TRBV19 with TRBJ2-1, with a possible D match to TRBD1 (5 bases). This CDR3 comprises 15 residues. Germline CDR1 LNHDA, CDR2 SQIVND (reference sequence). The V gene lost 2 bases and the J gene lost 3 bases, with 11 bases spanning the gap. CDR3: CASSIRGLFYNEQFF. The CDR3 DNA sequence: TGTGCCAGTAGTATAAGGGGTCTGTTCTACAATGAGCAGTTCTTC.

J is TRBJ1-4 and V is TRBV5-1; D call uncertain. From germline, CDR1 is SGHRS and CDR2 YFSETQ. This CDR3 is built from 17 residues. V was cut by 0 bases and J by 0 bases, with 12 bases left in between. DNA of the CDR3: TGCGCCAGCAGCTTGGCCGCAGGCCACGCAACTAATGAAAAACTGTTTTTT. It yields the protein CASSLAAGHATNEKLFF.

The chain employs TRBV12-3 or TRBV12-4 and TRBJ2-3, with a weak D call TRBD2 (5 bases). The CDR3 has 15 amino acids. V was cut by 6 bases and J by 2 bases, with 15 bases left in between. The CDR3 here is CASSRRAATTDTQYF. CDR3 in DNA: TGTGCCAGCAGCCGAAGAGCGGCGACCACAGATACGCAGTATTTT.

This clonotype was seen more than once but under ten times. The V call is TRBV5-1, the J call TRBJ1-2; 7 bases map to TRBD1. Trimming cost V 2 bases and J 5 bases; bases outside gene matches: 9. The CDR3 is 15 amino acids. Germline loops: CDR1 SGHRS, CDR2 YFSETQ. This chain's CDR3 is CASSFGDREIYGYTF. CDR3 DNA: TGCGCCAGCAGCTTCGGGGACAGAGAAATTTATGGCTACACCTTC.

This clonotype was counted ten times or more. CDR3 sequence: CSARDSNSGKFETQYF. The CDR3 DNA reads TGCAGTGCTAGGGACAGTAATAGCGGGAAATTTGAGACCCAGTACTTC. The chain combines TRBV20-1 with TRBJ2-5, with 8 positions matching TRBD2. The CDR3 is made up of 16 amino acids. Trimming cost V 3 bases and J 5 bases; bases outside gene matches: 14. Germline V gene sequence: CDR1 DFQATT, CDR2 SNEGSKA (reference sequence).

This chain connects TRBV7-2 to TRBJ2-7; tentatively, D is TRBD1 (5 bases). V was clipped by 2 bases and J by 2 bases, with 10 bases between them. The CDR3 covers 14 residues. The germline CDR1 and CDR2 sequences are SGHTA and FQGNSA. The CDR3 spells CASSLISRAYEQYF. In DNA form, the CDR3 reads TGTGCCAGCAGCTTAATATCCAGGGCCTACGAGCAGTACTTC.

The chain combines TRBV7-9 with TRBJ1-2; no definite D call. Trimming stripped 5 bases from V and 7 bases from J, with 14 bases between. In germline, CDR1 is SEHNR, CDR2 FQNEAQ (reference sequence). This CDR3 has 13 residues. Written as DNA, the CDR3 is TGTGCCAGCAGCCAAACAGACCCTCCTGGCTACACCTTC. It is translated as CASSQTDPPGYTF.

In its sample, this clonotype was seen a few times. The CDR3: CASSLTVREGEKLFF. In nucleotides, the CDR3 is TGTGCCAGCAGTTTGACAGTCCGTGAGGGAGAAAAACTGTTTTTT. This chain joins TRBV6-5 and TRBJ1-4; possible D gene TRBD1, 5 bases. Trimming cost V 4 bases and J 8 bases, with 17 bases left between them. CDR1 and CDR2 (germline): MNHEY, SVGAGI. The CDR3 has 15 amino acids.

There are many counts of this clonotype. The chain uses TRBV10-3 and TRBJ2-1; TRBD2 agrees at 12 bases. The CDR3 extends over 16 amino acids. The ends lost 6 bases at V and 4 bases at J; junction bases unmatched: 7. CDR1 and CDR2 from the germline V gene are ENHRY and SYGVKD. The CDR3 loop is CAIRETSGRPYNEQFF. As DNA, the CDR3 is TGTGCCATCAGGGAGACTAGCGGGAGACCGTACAATGAGCAGTTCTTC.

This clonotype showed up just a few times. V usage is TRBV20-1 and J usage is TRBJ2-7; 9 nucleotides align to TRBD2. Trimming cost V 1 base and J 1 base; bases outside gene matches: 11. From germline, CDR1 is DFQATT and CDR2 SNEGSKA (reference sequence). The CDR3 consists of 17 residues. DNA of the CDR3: TGCAGTGCTAGAGGAGCGGGGGGTCCCACGAAATCCTACGAGCAGTACTTC. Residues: CSARGAGGPTKSYEQYF.

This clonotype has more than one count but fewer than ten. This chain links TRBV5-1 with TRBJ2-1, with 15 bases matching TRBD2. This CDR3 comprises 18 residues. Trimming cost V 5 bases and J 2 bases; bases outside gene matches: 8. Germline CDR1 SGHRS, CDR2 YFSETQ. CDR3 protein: CASRAGTSGGLTYNEQFF. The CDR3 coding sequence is TGCGCCAGCAGGGCTGGGACTAGCGGGGGGCTTACCTACAATGAGCAGTTCTTC.

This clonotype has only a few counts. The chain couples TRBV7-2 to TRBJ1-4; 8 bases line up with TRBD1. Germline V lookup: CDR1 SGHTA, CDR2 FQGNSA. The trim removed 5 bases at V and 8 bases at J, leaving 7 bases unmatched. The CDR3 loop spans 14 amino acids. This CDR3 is CASSPDRGSEKLFF. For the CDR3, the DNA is TGTGCCAGCAGCCCCGACAGGGGAAGCGAAAAACTGTTTTTT.

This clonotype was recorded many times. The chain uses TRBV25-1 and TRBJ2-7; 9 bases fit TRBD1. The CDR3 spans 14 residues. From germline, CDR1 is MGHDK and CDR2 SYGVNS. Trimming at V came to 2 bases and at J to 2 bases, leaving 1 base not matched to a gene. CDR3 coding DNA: TGTGCCAGCAGTGAAGGGACAGGGCCCTACGAGCAGTACTTC. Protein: CASSEGTGPYEQYF.

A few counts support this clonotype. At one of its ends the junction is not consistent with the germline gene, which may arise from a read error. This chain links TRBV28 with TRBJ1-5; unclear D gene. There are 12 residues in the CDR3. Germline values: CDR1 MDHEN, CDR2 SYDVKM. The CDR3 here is CASSLSIQPQHF. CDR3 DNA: TGTGCCAGCAGTTTAAGCATTCAGCCCCAGCATTTT.

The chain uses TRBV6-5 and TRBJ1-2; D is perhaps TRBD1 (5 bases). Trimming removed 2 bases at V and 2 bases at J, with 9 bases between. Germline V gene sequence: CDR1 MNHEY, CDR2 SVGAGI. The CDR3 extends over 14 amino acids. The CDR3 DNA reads TGTGCCAGCAGTTACGTGGGGCGGAACTATGGCTACACCTTC. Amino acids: CASSYVGRNYGYTF.

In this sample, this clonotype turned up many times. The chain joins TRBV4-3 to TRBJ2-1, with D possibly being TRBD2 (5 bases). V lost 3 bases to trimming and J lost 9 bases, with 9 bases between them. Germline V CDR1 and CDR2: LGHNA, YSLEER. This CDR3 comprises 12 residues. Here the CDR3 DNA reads TGCGCCAGCAGCCAGCAGGCGGGTGAGCAGTTCTTC. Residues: CASSQQAGEQFF.

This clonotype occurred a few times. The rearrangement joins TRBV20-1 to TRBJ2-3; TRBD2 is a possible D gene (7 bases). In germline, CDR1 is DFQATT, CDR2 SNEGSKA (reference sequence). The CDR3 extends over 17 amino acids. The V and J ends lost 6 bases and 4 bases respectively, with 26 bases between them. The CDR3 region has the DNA TGCAGTGCGAGAACCCCTAGAGGGAGGGGGTGGGCAGATACGCAGTATTTT. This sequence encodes CSARTPRGRGWADTQYF.

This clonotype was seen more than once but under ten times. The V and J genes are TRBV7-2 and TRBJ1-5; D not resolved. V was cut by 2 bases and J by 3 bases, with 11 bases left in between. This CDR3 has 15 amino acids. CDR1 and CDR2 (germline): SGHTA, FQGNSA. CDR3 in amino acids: CASSLNPGLNQPQHF. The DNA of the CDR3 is TGTGCCAGCAGCTTAAACCCAGGCCTCAATCAGCCCCAGCATTTT.

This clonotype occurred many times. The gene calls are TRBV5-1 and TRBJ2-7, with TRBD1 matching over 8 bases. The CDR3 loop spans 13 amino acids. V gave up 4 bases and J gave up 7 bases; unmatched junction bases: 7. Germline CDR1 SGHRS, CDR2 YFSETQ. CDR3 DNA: TGCGCCAGCAGCGGTGGACAGGGTGGGGAGCAGTACTTC. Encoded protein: CASSGGQGGEQYF.